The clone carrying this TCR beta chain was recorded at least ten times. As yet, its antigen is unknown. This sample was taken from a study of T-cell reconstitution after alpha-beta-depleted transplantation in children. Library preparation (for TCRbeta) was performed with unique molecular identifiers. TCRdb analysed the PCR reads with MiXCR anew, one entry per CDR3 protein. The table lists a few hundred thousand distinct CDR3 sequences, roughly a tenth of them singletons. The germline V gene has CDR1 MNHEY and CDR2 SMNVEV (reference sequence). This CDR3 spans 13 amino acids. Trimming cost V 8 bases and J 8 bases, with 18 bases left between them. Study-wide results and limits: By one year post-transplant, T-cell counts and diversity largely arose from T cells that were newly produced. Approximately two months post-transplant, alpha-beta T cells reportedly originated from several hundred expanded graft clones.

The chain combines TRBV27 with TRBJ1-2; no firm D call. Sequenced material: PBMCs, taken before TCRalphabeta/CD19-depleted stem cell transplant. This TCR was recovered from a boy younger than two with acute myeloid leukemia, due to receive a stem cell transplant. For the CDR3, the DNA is TGTGCCAGCGCCCCGAAGTCGGAATGGGGCTACACCTTC. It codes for CASAPKSEWGYTF.